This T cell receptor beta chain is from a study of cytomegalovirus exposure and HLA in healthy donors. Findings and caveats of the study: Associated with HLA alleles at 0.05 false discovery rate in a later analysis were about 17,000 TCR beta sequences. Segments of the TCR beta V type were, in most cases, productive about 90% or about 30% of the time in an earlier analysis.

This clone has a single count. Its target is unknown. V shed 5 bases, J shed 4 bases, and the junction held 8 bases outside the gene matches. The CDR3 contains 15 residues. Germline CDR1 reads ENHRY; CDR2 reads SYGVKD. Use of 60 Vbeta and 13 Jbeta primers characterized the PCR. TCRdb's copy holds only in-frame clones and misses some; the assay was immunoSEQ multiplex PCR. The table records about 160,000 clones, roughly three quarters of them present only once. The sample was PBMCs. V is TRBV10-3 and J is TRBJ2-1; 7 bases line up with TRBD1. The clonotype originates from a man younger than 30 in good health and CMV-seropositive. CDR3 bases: TGTGCCATCAGTCGAACCGGGACAGAATACAATGAGCAGTTCTTC. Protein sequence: CAISRTGTEYNEQFF.